This T cell receptor beta chain was identified in a study of graft-versus-host responses after intestinal transplantation. In the study overall: The recipients all started with anti-thymocyte globulin induction and then took tacrolimus and steroids for 2 to 4 years. Study-level points and caveats: Patients who carried graft-donor T cell macrochimerism also had high graft-versus-host to host-versus-graft clonal ratios in their allografts. Marrow from the recipient contained GvH clones, some of which had appeared first in ileum or blood. There was an association between peak levels of circulating GvH clones and early post-transplant HvG declines.

The method was immunoSEQ multiplex PCR; TCRdb's version includes in-frame clones alone and lacks a portion of them. The sample holds approximately 89,000 clones; approximately 90% are singletons and the top ten take around 0.17%. CDR1 and CDR2 from the germline V gene are SGHNT and YENEEA. V gave up 1 base and J gave up 1 base, with 7 bases separating them. The CDR3 is 15 residues long. Details on this clone: Antigen unknown.

The rearrangement links TRBV11-3 to TRBJ2-2; tentative D call: TRBD2 (6 bases). This receptor was identified in a human donor who received an intestinal transplant. The source material was unstimulated CD4+ T cells sorted from spleen or lymph node cells, sampled before intestinal transplant. The CDR3 DNA reads TGTGCCAGCAGCTTAGGGCGGGGGAACACCGGGGAGCTGTTTTTT. Protein: CASSLGRGNTGELFF.